Listed here is a single T cell receptor (beta chain). This clone's antigen is unknown. One base away there is no much larger clone; base qualities are not given. TCRbeta CDR3 regions were amplified from genomic DNA using the immunoSEQ Assay, a bias-controlled multiplex PCR. In the original analysis: The number of nucleated cells in each sample was estimated by amplification of reference gene primers within the assay. Sequence reads were collapsed and filtered to measure the absolute abundance of every unique TCRbeta CDR3 rearrangement. For each sample, productive Simpson clonality was calculated by taking the square root of Simpson's diversity index across productive rearrangements. TCRdb obtained this table from immuneACCESS and retained in-frame rearrangements with V and J assigned. These tables miss some clones; where compared with another copy, unresolved V genes account for less than half of the shortfall, and the remainder is unexplained. The V and J calls and clone size come from that table; D and trimming were worked out from the DNA. For this sample there are 350,000 or so clones; more than 70% appear just once. Less than 5% of the sample belongs to the ten largest clones.

The data originate from a study of blood T cell repertoires in COVID-19 (dated by TCRdb to 2019 to 2021). About the full investigation: Collaborator samples came from the United States, Italy and Spain and covered acute and convalescent phases of COVID-19. The prospective study material was composed of cDNA or gDNA derived from T cells, B-cell-depleted T cells, or PBMCs. The sample metadata nearly always contained a de-identified subject ID, COVID-19 status, age in years and sex. The repertoires were made available in a free public database intended to serve as a resource for research on the immune response to SARS-CoV-2. The dataset comprised deeply sampled blood TCRbeta repertoires from subjects exposed to, actively infected with, or recovered from COVID-19. Samples were obtained from the ongoing ImmuneRACE study (first 160 participants) and from 1,254 subjects provided by 6 global collaborators. Where HLA class I and class II types were available, the types were taken from metadata supplied by the sample provider, not from assay-based typing. The full study reports these points: The quantity of clinical and demographic metadata differed by source and by participant and was supplied without curation.

In Seattle, one collaborating source enrolled patients while the infection was active and tracked those patients longitudinally over the course of disease. Each collaborating institution followed its own protocols to collect whole blood in K2EDTA tubes. Collaborator samples were shipped for TCRbeta analysis as frozen whole blood, isolated PBMCs, or DNA extracted from either sample type. Taken from cysteine to phenylalanine, the CDR3 has 13 residues. Kept here is only the CDR3 DNA, which spans 39 bases and is read in frame from base 1. The CDR1 and CDR2 encoded by the germline V gene are KGHSH and LQKENI. The junction shows trimming of 3 bases on V and 5 bases on J, plus 10 bases between the germline ends.

This TCR derives from an older woman with COVID-19, enrolled during active disease. Input material: peripheral blood. The chain uses TRBV18 and TRBJ1-2, with a tentative D gene TRBD1 over 5 matching bases. The CDR3 loop reads CASSPGTRYGYTF. In nucleotides, the sequence is TGTGCCAGCTCACCCGGGACTAGATATGGCTACACCTTC.